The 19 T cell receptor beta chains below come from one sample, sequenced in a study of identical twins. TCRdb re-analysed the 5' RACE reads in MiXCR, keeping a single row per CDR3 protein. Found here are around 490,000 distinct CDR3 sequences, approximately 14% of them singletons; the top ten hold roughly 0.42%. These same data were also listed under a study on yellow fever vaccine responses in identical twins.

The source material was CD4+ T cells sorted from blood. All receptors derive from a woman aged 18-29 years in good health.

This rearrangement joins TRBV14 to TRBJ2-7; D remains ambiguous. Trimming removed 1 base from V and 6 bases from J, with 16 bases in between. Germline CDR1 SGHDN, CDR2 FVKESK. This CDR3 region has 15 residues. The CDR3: CASSQGRALVGEQYV. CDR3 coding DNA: TGTGCCAGCAGCCAAGGGCGAGCATTGGTGGGCGAGCAGTACGTC.

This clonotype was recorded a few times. CDR3 in DNA: TGTGCCAGCAGTTTTTCGGCACTCAAAAACATTCAGTACTTC. Its protein product is CASSFSALKNIQYF. The genes are TRBV12-3 or TRBV12-4 and TRBJ2-4; D ambiguous. The CDR3 length is 14 residues. V dropped 3 bases and J dropped 3 bases, with 9 bases sitting between them.

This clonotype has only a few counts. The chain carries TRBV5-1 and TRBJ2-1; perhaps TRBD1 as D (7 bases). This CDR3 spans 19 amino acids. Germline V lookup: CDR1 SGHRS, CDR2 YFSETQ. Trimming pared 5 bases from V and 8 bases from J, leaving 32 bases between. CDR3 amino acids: CASSMAGQPNRVWFDEQFF. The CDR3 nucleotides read TGCGCCAGCAGTATGGCGGGACAGCCCAATCGAGTGTGGTTCGATGAGCAGTTCTTC.

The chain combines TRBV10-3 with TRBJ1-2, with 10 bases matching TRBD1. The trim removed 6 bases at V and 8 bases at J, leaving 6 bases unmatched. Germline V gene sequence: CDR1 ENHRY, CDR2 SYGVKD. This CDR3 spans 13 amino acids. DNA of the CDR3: TGTGCCATCAGGGACGGGACAGGGGAGGGCTACACCTTC. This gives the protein CAIRDGTGEGYTF.

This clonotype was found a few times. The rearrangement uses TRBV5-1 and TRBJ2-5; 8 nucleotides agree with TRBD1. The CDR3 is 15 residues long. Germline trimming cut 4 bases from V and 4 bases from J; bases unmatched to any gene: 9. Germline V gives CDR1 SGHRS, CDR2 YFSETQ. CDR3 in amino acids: CASSTTLTGAETQYF. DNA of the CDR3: TGCGCCAGCAGCACGACTTTGACAGGGGCAGAGACCCAGTACTTC.

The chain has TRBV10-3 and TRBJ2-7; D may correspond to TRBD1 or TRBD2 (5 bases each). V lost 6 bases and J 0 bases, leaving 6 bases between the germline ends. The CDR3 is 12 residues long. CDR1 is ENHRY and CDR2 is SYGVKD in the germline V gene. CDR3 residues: CAIRGTSYEQYF. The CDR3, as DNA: TGTGCCATCAGAGGGACCTCCTACGAGCAGTACTTC.

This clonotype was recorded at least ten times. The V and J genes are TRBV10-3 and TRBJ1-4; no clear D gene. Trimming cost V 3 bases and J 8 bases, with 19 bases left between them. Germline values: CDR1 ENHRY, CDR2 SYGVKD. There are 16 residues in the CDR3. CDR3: CAISDVGLAVGEKLFF. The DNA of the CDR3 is TGTGCCATCAGTGACGTCGGGCTCGCGGTAGGCGAAAAACTGTTTTTT.

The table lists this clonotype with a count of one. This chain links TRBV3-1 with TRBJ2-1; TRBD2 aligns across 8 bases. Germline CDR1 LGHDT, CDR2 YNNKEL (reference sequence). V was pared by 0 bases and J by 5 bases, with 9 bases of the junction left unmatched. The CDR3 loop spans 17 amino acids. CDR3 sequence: CASSQDQARGVDNEQFF. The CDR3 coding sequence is TGTGCCAGCAGCCAAGATCAGGCGCGGGGGGTCGACAATGAGCAGTTCTTC.

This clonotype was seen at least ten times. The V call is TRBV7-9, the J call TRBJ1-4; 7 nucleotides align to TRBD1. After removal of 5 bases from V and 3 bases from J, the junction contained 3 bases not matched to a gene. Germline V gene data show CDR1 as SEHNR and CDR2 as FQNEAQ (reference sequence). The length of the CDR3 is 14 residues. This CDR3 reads CASSRTGSNEKLFF. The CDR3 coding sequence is TGTGCCAGCAGCAGGACAGGATCTAATGAAAAACTGTTTTTT.

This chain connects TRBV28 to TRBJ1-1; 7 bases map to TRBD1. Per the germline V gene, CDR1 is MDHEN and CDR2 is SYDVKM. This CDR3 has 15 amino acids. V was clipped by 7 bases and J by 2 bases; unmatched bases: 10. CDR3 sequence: CASTPADRINTEAFF. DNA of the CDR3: TGTGCCAGCACCCCGGCGGACAGGATTAACACTGAAGCTTTCTTT.

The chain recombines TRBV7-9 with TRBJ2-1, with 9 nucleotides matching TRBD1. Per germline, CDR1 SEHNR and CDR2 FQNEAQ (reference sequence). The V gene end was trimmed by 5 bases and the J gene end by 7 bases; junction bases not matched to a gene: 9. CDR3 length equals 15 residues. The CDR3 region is CASSRTGALPNEQFF. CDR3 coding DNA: TGTGCCAGCAGCCGGACAGGGGCCCTCCCGAATGAGCAGTTCTTC. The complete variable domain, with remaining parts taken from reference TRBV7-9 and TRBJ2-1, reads DTGVSQNPRHKITKRGQNVTFRCDPISEHNRLYWYRQTLGQGPEFLTYFQNEAQLEKSRLLSDRFSAERPKGSFSTLEIQRTEQGDSAMYLCASSRTGALPNEQFFGPGTRLTVL.

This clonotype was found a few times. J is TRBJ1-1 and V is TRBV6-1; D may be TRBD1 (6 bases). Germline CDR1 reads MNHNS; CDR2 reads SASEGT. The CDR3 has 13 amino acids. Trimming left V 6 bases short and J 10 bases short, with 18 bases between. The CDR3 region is CASSRTQGEGAFF. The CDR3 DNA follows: TGTGCCAGCAGCCGGACACAGGGAGAAGGAGCTTTCTTT.

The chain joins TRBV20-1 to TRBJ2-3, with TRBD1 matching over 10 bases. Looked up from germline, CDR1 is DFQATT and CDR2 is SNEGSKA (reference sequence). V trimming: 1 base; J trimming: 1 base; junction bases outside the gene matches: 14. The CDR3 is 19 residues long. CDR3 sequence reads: CSARGQGQGLGSGTDTQYF. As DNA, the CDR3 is TGCAGTGCTAGAGGTCAGGGACAGGGGTTGGGTAGCGGCACAGATACGCAGTATTTT.

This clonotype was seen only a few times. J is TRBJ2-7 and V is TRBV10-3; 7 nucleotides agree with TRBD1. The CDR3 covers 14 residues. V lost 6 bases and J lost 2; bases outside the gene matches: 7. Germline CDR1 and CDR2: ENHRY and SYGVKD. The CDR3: CAIRHRQGTYEQYF. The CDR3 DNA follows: TGTGCCATCAGACATCGACAGGGTACCTACGAGCAGTACTTC.

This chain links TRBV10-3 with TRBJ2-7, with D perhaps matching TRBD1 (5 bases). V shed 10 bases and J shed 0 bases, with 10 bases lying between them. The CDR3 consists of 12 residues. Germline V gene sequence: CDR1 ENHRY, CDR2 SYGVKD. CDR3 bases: TGTGCCACTACAGGTCTCTCCTACGAGCAGTACTTC. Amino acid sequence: CATTGLSYEQYF.

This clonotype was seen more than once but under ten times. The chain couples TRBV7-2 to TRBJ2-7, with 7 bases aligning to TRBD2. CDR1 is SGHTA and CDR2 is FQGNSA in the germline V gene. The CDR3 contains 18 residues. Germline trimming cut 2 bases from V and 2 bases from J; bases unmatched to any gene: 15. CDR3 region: CASSLSWGLASGTYEQYF. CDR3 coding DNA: TGTGCCAGCAGCTTATCGTGGGGTTTGGCTAGCGGAACCTACGAGCAGTACTTC. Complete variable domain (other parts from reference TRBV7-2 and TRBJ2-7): GAGVSQSPSNKVTEKGKDVELRCDPISGHTALYWYRQSLGQGLEFLIYFQGNSAPDKSGLPSDRFSAERTGGSVSTLTIQRTQQEDSAVYLCASSLSWGLASGTYEQYFGPGTRLTVT.

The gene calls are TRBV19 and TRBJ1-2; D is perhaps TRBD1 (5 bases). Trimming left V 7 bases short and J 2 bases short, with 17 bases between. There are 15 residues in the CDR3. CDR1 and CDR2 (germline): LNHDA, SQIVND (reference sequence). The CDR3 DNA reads TGTGCCAGTACCAACCCACGGGGCCGAAACTATGGCTACACCTTC. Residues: CASTNPRGRNYGYTF.

The CDR3 is CASNGGGTYEQYV. Written as DNA, the CDR3 is TGTGCCAGCAATGGGGGGGGCACCTACGAGCAGTACGTC. The chain uses TRBV28 and TRBJ2-7; TRBD2 is a possible D gene (7 bases). This CDR3 has 13 amino acids. V lost 7 bases to trimming and J lost 2 bases, with 12 bases between them. The V gene's germline CDR1 is MDHEN and CDR2 SYDVKM.

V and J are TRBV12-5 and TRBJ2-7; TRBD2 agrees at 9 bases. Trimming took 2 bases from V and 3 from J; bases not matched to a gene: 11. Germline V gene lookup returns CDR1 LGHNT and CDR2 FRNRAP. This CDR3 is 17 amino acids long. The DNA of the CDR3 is TGTGCTAGTGGTTTGTCTCCAACCATGACTAGCGGCTACGAGCAGTACTTC. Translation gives CASGLSPTMTSGYEQYF. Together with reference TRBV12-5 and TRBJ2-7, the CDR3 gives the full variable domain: DARVTQTPRHKVTEMGQEVTMRCQPILGHNTVFWYRQTMMQGLELLAYFRNRAPLDDSGMPKDRFSAEMPDATLATLKIQPSEPRDSAVYFCASGLSPTMTSGYEQYFGPGTRLTVT.